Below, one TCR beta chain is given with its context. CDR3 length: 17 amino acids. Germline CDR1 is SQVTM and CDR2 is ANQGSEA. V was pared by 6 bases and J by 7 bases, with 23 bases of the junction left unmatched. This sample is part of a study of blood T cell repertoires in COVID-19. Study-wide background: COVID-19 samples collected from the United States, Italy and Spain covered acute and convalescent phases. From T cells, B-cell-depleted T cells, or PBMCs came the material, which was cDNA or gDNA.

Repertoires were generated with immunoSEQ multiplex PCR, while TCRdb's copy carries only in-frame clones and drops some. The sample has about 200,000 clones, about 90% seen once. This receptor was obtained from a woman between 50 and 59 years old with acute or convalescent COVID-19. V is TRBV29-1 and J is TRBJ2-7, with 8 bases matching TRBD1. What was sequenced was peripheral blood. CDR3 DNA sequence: TGCAGCGTCCGAGGGACAGGAACGTCAAGCCTGGTGGGGGAGCAGTACTTC. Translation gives CSVRGTGTSSLVGEQYF.